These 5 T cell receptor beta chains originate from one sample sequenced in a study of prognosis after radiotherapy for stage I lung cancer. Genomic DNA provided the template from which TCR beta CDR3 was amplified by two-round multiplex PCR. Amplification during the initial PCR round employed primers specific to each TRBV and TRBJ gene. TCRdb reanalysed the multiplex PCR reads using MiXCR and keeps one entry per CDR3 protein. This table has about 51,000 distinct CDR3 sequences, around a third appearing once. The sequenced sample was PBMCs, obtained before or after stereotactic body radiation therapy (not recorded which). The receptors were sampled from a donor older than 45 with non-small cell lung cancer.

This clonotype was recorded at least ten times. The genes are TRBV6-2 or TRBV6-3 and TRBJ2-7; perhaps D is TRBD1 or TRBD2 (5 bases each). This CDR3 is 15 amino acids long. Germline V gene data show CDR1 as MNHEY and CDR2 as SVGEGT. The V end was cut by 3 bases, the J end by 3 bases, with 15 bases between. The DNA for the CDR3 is TGTGCCAGCAGTTATGGGGCCATGGCGGGCTACGAGCAGTACTTC. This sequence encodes CASSYGAMAGYEQYF.

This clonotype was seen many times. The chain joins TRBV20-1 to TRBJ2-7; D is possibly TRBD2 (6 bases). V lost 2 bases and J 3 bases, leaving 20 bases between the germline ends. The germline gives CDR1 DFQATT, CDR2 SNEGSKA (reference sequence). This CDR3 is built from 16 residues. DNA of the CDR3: TGCAGTGCTAGACCCCATCGGGGGAACTATTACTACGAGCAGTACTTC. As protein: CSARPHRGNYYYEQYF.

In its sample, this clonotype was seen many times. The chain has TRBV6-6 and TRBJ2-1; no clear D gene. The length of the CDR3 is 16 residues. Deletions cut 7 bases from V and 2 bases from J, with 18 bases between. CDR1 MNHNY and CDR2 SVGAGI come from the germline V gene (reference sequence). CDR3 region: CASTPRTAGAYNEQFF. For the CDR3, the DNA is TGTGCCAGCACTCCTCGGACCGCCGGAGCCTACAATGAGCAGTTCTTC.

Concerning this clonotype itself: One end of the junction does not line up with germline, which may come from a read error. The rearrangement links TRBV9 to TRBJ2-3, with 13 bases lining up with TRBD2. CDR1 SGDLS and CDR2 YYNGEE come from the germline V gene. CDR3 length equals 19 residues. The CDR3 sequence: CAISLDWTSGSVGTDTQYF. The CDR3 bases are TGTGCCATCAGCTTAGACTGGACTAGCGGGAGCGTGGGGACAGATACGCAGTATTTT.

The CDR3 DNA reads TGTGCCAGCAGCTTAGAGGGGTTCCGGTCCCGTGAGCAGTACTTC. Translating it yields CASSLEGFRSREQYF. V usage is TRBV11-2 and J usage is TRBJ2-7; D not certain. Trimming stripped 0 bases from V and 7 bases from J, with 16 bases between. Looked up from germline, CDR1 is SGHAT and CDR2 is FQNNGV. The CDR3 covers 15 residues.